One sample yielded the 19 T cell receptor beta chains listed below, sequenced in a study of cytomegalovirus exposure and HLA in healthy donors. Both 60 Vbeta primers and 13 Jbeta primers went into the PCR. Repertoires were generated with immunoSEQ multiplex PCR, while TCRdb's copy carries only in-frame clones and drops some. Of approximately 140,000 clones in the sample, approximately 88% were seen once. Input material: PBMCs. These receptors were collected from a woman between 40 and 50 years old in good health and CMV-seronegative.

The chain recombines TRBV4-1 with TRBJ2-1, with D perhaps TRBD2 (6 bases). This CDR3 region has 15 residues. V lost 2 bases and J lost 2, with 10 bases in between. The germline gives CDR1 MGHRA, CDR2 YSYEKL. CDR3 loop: CASSQSGSAYNEQFF. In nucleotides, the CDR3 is TGCGCCAGCAGCCAAAGCGGGTCCGCCTACAATGAGCAGTTCTTC.

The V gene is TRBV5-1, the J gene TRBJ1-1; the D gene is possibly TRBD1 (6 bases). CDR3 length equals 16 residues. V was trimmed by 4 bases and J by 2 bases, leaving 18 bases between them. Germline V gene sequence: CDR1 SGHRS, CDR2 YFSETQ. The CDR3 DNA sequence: TGCGCCAGCAGCGGGAACGCAGGGGCTTTCAACACTGAAGCTTTCTTT. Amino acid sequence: CASSGNAGAFNTEAFF.

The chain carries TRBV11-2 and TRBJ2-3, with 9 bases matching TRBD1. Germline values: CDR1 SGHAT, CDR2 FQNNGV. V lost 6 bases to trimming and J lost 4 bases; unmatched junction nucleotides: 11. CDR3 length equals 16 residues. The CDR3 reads CASSPRGTGTADTQYF. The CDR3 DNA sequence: TGTGCCAGCAGTCCCCGCGGGACAGGGACCGCAGATACGCAGTATTTT.

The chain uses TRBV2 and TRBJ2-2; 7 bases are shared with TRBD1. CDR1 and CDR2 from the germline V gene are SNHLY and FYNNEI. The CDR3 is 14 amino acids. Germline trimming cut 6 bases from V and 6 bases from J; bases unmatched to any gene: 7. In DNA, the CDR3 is TGTGCCAGCAGACCTCGACAGGGCGCCGGGGAGCTGTTTTTT. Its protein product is CASRPRQGAGELFF.

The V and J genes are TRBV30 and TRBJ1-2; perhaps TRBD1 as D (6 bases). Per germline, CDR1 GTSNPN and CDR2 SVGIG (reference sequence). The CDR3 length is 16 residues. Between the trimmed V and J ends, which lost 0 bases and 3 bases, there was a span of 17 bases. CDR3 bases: TGTGCCTGGAGTGTGAGACAGGCCCACGCCTACTATGGCTACACCTTC. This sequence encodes CAWSVRQAHAYYGYTF.

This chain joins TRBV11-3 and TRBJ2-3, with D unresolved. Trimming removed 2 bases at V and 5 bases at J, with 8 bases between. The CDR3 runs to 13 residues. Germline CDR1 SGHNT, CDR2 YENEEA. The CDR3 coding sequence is TGTGCCAGCAGCTTAAATCACGGAGATACGCAGTATTTT. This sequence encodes CASSLNHGDTQYF.

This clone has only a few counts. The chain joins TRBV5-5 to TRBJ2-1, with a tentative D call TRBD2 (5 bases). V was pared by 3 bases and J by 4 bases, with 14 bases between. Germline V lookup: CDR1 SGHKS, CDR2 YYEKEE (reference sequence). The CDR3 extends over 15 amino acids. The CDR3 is CASSSGEILYNEQFF. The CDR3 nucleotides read TGTGCCAGCAGCTCCGGGGAGATTCTGTACAATGAGCAGTTCTTC.

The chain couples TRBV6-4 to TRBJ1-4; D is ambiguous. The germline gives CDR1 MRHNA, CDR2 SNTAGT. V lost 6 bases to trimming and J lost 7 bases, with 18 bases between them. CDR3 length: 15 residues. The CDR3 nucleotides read TGTGCCAGCAGCGAACCCGGCCAGGTGGGTGAAAAACTGTTTTTT. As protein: CASSEPGQVGEKLFF.

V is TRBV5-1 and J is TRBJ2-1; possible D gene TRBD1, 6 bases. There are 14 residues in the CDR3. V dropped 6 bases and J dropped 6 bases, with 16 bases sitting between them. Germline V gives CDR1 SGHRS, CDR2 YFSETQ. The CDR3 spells CASTPDSSLNEQFF. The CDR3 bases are TGCGCCAGCACCCCGGACAGCAGTCTCAATGAGCAGTTCTTC. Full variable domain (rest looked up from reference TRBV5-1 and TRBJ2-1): KAGVTQTPRYLIKTRGQQVTLSCSPISGHRSVSWYQQTPGQGLQFLFEYFSETQRNKGNFPGRFSGRQFSNSRSEMNVSTLELGDSALYLCASTPDSSLNEQFFGPGTRLTVL.

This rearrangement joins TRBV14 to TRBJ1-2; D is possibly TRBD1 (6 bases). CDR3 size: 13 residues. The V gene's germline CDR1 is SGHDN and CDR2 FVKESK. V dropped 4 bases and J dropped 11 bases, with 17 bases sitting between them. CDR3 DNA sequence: TGTGCCAGCAGCCCTCGGACAAGTAGGGGGTACACCTTC. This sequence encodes CASSPRTSRGYTF.

CDR3 sequence reads: CASTLTSGPSSYEQYF. CDR3 coding DNA: TGTGCCAGCACCTTGACTAGCGGCCCTAGCTCCTACGAGCAGTACTTC. V gene TRBV7-9 combines with J gene TRBJ2-7; TRBD2 agrees at 9 bases. Germline trimming cut 7 bases from V and 0 bases from J; bases unmatched to any gene: 10. This CDR3 has 16 residues. Germline V lookup: CDR1 SEHNR, CDR2 FQNEAQ (reference sequence).

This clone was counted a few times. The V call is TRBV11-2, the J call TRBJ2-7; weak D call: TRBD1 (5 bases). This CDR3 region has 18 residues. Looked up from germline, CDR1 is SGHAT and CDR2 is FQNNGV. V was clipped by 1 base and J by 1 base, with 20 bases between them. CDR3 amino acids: CASSLVGRVGLVSYEQYF. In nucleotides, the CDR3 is TGTGCCAGCAGCTTAGTGGGCAGGGTGGGGCTAGTGTCCTACGAGCAGTACTTC.

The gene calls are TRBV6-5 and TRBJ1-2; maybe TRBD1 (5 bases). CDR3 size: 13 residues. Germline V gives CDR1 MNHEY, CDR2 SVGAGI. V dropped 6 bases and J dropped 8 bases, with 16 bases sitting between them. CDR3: CASRLQVGYGYTF. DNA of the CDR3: TGTGCCAGCAGGCTACAGGTTGGCTACGGCTACACCTTC.

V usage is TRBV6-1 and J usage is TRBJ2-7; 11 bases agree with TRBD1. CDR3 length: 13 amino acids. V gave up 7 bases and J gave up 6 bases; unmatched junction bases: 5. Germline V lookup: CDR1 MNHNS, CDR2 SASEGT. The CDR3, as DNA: TGTGCCAGCATGGGACAGGGGGGAATCGAGCAGTACTTC. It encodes CASMGQGGIEQYF.

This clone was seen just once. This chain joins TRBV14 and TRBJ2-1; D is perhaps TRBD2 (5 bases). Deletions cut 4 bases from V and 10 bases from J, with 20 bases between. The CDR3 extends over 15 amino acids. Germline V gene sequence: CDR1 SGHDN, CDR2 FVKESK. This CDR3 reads CASSLMGVPLGEQFF. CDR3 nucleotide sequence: TGTGCCAGCAGCCTGATGGGAGTCCCGCTCGGGGAGCAGTTCTTC.

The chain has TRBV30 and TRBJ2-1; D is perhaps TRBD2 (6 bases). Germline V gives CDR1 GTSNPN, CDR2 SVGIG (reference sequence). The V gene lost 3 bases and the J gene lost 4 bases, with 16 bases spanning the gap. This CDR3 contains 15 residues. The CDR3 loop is CAWSEGLPAYNEQFF. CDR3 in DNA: TGTGCCTGGAGCGAGGGACTCCCCGCTTACAATGAGCAGTTCTTC.

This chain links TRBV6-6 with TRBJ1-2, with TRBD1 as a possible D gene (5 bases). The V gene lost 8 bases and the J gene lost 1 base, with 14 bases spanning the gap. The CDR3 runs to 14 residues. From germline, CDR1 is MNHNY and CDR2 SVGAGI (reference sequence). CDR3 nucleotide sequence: TGTGCCAGCGTCCAGGGCAGCTTTAACTATGGCTACACCTTC. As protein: CASVQGSFNYGYTF.

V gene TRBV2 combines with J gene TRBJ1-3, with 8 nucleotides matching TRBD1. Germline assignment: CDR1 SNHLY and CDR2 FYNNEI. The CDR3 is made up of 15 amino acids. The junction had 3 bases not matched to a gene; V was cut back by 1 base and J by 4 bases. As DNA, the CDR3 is TGTGCCAGCAGTGAAGGGACAGGGCCCGGAAACACCATATATTTT. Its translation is CASSEGTGPGNTIYF.

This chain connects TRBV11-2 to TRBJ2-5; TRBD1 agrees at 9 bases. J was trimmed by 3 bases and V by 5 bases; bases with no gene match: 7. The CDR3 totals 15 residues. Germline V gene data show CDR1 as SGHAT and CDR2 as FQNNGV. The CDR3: CASSPHRTGEETQYF. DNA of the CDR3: TGTGCCAGCAGCCCGCATCGGACAGGGGAAGAGACCCAGTACTTC.